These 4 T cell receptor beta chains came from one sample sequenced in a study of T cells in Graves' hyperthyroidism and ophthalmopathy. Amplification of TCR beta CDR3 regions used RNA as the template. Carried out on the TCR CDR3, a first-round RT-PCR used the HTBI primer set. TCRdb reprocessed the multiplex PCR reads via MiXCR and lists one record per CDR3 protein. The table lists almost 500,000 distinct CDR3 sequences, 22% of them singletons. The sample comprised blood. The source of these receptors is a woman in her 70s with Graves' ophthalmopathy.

CDR3 sequence: CASTPGGNNEQFF. CDR3 sequence (DNA): TGCGCCAGCACCCCGGGAGGTAACAATGAGCAGTTCTTC. The chain is built from TRBV10-2 and TRBJ2-1; 7 positions agree with TRBD2. This CDR3 contains 13 residues. V lost 7 bases to trimming and J lost 5 bases; unmatched junction nucleotides: 5. Germline CDR1 reads WSHSY; CDR2 reads SAAADI.

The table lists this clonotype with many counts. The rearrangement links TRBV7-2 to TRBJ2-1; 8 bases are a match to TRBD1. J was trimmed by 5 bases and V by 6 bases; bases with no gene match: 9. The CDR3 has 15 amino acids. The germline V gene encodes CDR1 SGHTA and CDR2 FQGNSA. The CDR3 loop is CASSFDRGGHNEQFF. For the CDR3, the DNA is TGTGCCAGCAGTTTCGACAGGGGAGGCCACAATGAGCAGTTCTTC.

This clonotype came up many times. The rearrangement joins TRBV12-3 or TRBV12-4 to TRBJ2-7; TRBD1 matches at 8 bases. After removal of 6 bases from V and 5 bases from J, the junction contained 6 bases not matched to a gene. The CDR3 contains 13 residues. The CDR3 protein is CASRGQGSHEQYF. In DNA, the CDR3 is TGTGCCAGCAGAGGACAGGGTAGCCACGAGCAGTACTTC.

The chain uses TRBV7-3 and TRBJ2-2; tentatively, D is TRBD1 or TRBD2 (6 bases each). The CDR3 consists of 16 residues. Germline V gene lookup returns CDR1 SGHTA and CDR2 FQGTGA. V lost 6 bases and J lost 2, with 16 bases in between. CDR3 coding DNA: TGTGCCAGCAGTGGGGGGCAGGGGCACAACACCGGGGAGCTGTTTTTT. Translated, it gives CASSGGQGHNTGELFF.